Below are 22 T cell receptor beta chains sequenced from a single sample in a study of blood T cell repertoires in COVID-19. The data were produced by immunoSEQ multiplex PCR, yet TCRdb's version contains in-frame clones alone and is incomplete. This sample has some 200,000 clones, with around 86% found just once. The sequenced sample consisted of peripheral blood. Receptors originate from a woman aged 80 or over in a cohort sampled during active or convalescent COVID-19.

This chain joins TRBV7-9 and TRBJ1-1; no clear D gene. V was clipped by 5 bases and J by 5 bases, with 15 bases between them. Germline CDR1 and CDR2: SEHNR and FQNEAQ (reference sequence). The CDR3 has 14 residues. The CDR3, as DNA: TGTGCCAGCAGCCCCGTGGGTAGCGGAACTGAAGCTTTCTTT. This encodes CASSPVGSGTEAFF.

This chain uses TRBV7-8 with TRBJ1-5, with D maybe TRBD1 (5 bases). The V end was cut by 2 bases, the J end by 0 bases, with 11 bases between. The CDR3 runs 16 residues. Germline V gives CDR1 SGHVS, CDR2 FQNEAQ. CDR3 sequence (DNA): TGTGCCAGCAGCTTATCGCGACAGAATAGCAATCAGCCCCAGCATTTT. It codes for CASSLSRQNSNQPQHF.

V is TRBV30 and J is TRBJ1-1; 8 bases are a match to TRBD1. V gave up 2 bases and J gave up 5 bases; unmatched junction bases: 1. The CDR3 spans 12 residues. Looked up from germline, CDR1 is GTSNPN and CDR2 is SVGIG (reference sequence). The CDR3 protein is CAWSQGATEAFF. The CDR3 nucleotides are TGTGCCTGGAGTCAGGGGGCTACTGAAGCTTTCTTT.

V usage is TRBV19 and J usage is TRBJ1-1; D possibly corresponds to TRBD1 (5 bases). V lost 6 bases and J lost 4, with 12 bases in between. CDR1 is LNHDA, CDR2 SQIVND, per germline (reference sequence). This CDR3 is 13 amino acids long. As DNA, the CDR3 is TGTGCCAGTAGACCCGCCGGGGGCACTGAAGCTTTCTTT. This gives the protein CASRPAGGTEAFF.

The chain combines TRBV19 with TRBJ1-4, with D unresolved. This CDR3 region has 13 residues. CDR1 and CDR2 (germline): LNHDA, SQIVND (reference sequence). V was cut by 10 bases and J by 0 bases, with 9 bases left in between. The CDR3: CATRATTNEKLFF. Written as DNA, the CDR3 is TGTGCCACTAGGGCAACAACTAATGAAAAACTGTTTTTT. The full variable domain, rest sourced from reference TRBV19 and TRBJ1-4, is DGGITQSPKYLFRKEGQNVTLSCEQNLNHDAMYWYRQDPGQGLRLIYYSQIVNDFQKGDIAEGYSVSREKKESFPLTVTSAQKNPTAFYLCATRATTNEKLFFGSGTQLSVL.

This sequence joins TRBV29-1 and TRBJ2-1, with D unclear. V was trimmed by 4 bases and J by 3 bases, leaving 10 bases between them. The length of the CDR3 is 13 residues. Germline V gene sequence: CDR1 SQVTM, CDR2 ANQGSEA. This CDR3 is CSVGVTGYNEQFF. The CDR3, as DNA: TGCAGCGTTGGTGTAACGGGCTACAATGAGCAGTTCTTC.

The gene calls are TRBV11-2 and TRBJ2-7, with D unclear. Germline values: CDR1 SGHAT, CDR2 FQNNGV. This CDR3 is built from 11 residues. V was clipped by 3 bases and J by 7 bases, with 7 bases between them. In nucleotides, the CDR3 is TGTGCCAGCAGCTTCGCGACAGAGCAGTACTTC. Translation gives CASSFATEQYF.

The chain has TRBV30 and TRBJ2-1, with D possibly being TRBD2 (5 bases). CDR3 length: 16 residues. Germline V gene sequence: CDR1 GTSNPN, CDR2 SVGIG (reference sequence). Between the trimmed V and J ends, which lost 4 bases and 5 bases, there was a span of 21 bases. The CDR3 region is CAWINRGPFSNNEQFF. The DNA for the CDR3 is TGTGCCTGGATCAACCGAGGGCCCTTTTCAAACAATGAGCAGTTCTTC.

V usage is TRBV5-4 and J usage is TRBJ1-3, with D tentatively TRBD1 (5 bases). Trimming cost V 0 bases and J 1 base, with 8 bases left between them. The CDR3 consists of 15 residues. Per germline, CDR1 SGHNT and CDR2 YYREEE (reference sequence). The CDR3 DNA follows: TGTGCCAGCAGCTTGGGATCAGGGTCTGGAAACACCATATATTTT. Protein: CASSLGSGSGNTIYF.

This clone was detected only once. This chain links TRBV6-5 with TRBJ1-2; D may be TRBD1 (6 bases). With 6 bases removed from V and 5 bases from J, the gap between germline ends came to 13 bases. The CDR3 loop spans 13 amino acids. Germline CDR1 reads MNHEY; CDR2 reads SVGAGI. Here the CDR3 reads CASRGGGEYGYTF. Here the CDR3 DNA reads TGTGCCAGCAGAGGAGGGGGGGAGTATGGCTACACCTTC.

The rearrangement links TRBV6-2 or TRBV6-3 to TRBJ1-1; D ambiguous. Germline V gene data show CDR1 as MNHEY and CDR2 as SVGEGT. The CDR3 consists of 14 residues. V was cut by 2 bases and J by 0 bases, with 7 bases left in between. This CDR3 reads CASSYVTLNTEAFF. The DNA of the CDR3 is TGTGCCAGCAGTTACGTTACATTGAACACTGAAGCTTTCTTT.

This rearrangement joins TRBV18 to TRBJ2-3, with 13 bases lining up with TRBD2. Trimming took 3 bases from V and 5 from J; bases not matched to a gene: 11. Looked up from germline, CDR1 is KGHSH and CDR2 is LQKENI. CDR3 size: 18 residues. CDR3 sequence: CASSPQALAGGPKDTQYF. CDR3 nucleotides: TGTGCCAGCTCACCGCAAGCACTAGCGGGAGGGCCCAAAGATACGCAGTATTTT.

V is TRBV20-1 and J is TRBJ2-1; the D is unclear. The V end lost 1 base, the J end lost 8 bases, and 3 bases lay between the germline ends. In germline, CDR1 is DFQATT, CDR2 SNEGSKA (reference sequence). This CDR3 spans 10 amino acids. The CDR3 nucleotides read TGCAGTGCTAGAGCGGATGAGCAGTTCTTC. Translation: CSARADEQFF.

This chain links TRBV10-3 with TRBJ2-1; D is ambiguous. The CDR3 runs 16 residues. Germline V CDR1 and CDR2: ENHRY, SYGVKD. The V end was cut by 4 bases, the J end by 9 bases, with 22 bases between. The CDR3 protein is CAISAVSLPGSSEQFF. CDR3 bases: TGTGCCATCAGTGCTGTTAGTTTACCGGGTAGCAGTGAGCAGTTCTTC.

The table lists this clone with a count of one. The chain joins TRBV18 to TRBJ1-2, with D unclear. From germline, CDR1 is KGHSH and CDR2 LQKENI. CDR3 length: 13 residues. Trimming cost V 3 bases and J 8 bases, with 13 bases left between them. CDR3 residues: CASSPRAAEGYTF. The CDR3 DNA reads TGTGCCAGCTCACCGCGGGCTGCAGAGGGCTACACCTTC.

V is TRBV6-5 and J is TRBJ1-1; TRBD1 matches 8 bases. The CDR3 extends over 13 amino acids. Trimming took 6 bases from V and 5 from J; bases not matched to a gene: 5. Germline values: CDR1 MNHEY, CDR2 SVGAGI. The CDR3 is CASREDRETEAFF. The CDR3 coding sequence is TGTGCCAGCAGGGAGGACAGGGAAACTGAAGCTTTCTTT.

The chain couples TRBV11-2 to TRBJ1-4; D might be TRBD1 (6 bases). CDR3 size: 17 residues. Trimming left V 1 base short and J 3 bases short, with 15 bases between. Germline assignment: CDR1 SGHAT and CDR2 FQNNGV. CDR3 DNA sequence: TGTGCCAGCAGCTTAGGGACAGCCTGGGCAGCTAATGAAAAACTGTTTTTT. Its translation is CASSLGTAWAANEKLFF.

The chain employs TRBV2 and TRBJ1-2; no clear D. The CDR3 has 12 amino acids. Germline assignment: CDR1 SNHLY and CDR2 FYNNEI. Trimming took off 7 bases at V and 3 bases at J, with 9 bases between the two ends. The CDR3 DNA is TGTGCCAGCAACCAGGATTACTATGGCTACACCTTC. Translation gives CASNQDYYGYTF.

The chain couples TRBV11-2 to TRBJ2-3; 7 bases align to TRBD1. Germline-derived CDR1 and CDR2 are SGHAT and FQNNGV. V shed 8 bases and J 4 bases; nucleotides not matched to a gene: 9. The CDR3 totals 14 residues. In nucleotides, the CDR3 is TGTGCCAGCGGAAAGACAGGGAGCGCAGATACGCAGTATTTT. Its translation is CASGKTGSADTQYF.

The gene calls are TRBV3-1 (or the pseudogene TRBV3-2) and TRBJ2-6; a weak D match, TRBD1 (6 bases). Between the trimmed V and J ends, which lost 3 bases and 1 base, there was a span of 16 bases. The CDR3 is 18 amino acids. CDR1 is LGHDT and CDR2 is YNNKEL in the germline V gene (reference sequence). In DNA form, the CDR3 reads TGTGCCAGCAGCCATAAAGACAGGTCTCGATCTGGGGCCAACGTCCTGACTTTC. Translating it yields CASSHKDRSRSGANVLTF.

V gene TRBV12-3 or TRBV12-4 combines with J gene TRBJ2-5, with no clear D. Trimming left V 4 bases short and J 7 bases short, with 10 bases between. This CDR3 region has 12 residues. CDR3 DNA sequence: TGTGCCAGCAGTTCTGGGCCTACGACCCAGTACTTC. Amino acid sequence: CASSSGPTTQYF.

The rearrangement links TRBV7-9 to TRBJ1-6; 12 bases line up with TRBD1. The junction had 5 bases not matched to a gene; V was cut back by 1 base and J by 13 bases. Germline V lookup: CDR1 SEHNR, CDR2 FQNEAQ (reference sequence). This CDR3 is built from 15 residues. The CDR3 here is CASSLVGGQGAPLHF. CDR3 DNA sequence: TGTGCCAGCAGCTTAGTGGGGGGACAGGGGGCTCCCCTCCACTTT. The full variable domain, rest sourced from reference TRBV7-9 and TRBJ1-6, is DTGVSQNPRHKITKRGQNVTFRCDPISEHNRLYWYRQTLGQGPEFLTYFQNEAQLEKSRLLSDRFSAERPKGSFSTLEIQRTEQGDSAMYLCASSLVGGQGAPLHFGNGTRLTVT.